A single sample gave rise to the 4 T cell receptor beta chains below, sequenced in a study of cytomegalovirus exposure and HLA in healthy donors. PCR used 60 Vbeta primers and 13 Jbeta primers. Clones were sequenced by immunoSEQ multiplex PCR, and TCRdb holds only the in-frame ones, with some missing. The table shows roughly 190,000 clones, with 81% occurring only once. Sequencing was done on a sample of PBMCs. The receptors here all came from a man aged 35 to 55 in good health and CMV-seropositive.

The rearrangement links TRBV25-1 to TRBJ2-3; D call uncertain. Germline values: CDR1 MGHDK, CDR2 SYGVNS. V lost 0 bases and J 3 bases, leaving 7 bases between the germline ends. The CDR3 is 14 amino acids. The CDR3 DNA sequence: TGTGCCAGCAGTGAATATAGTCTAACAGATACGCAGTATTTT. Its translation: CASSEYSLTDTQYF.

The chain carries TRBV2 and TRBJ1-1; TRBD1 matches 7 bases. CDR1 SNHLY and CDR2 FYNNEI come from the germline V gene. With V trimmed by 3 bases and J by 5 bases, 18 bases remained unmatched. The CDR3 spans 18 residues. Here the CDR3 DNA reads TGTGCCAGCAGTGACGGGGCTTACAGACAGGGAGTAAGAACTGAAGCTTTCTTT. As protein: CASSDGAYRQGVRTEAFF. The full variable domain, rest sourced from reference TRBV2 and TRBJ1-1, is EPEVTQTPSHQVTQMGQEVILRCVPISNHLYFYWYRQILGQKVEFLVSFYNNEISEKSEIFDDQFSVERPDGSNFTLKIRSTKLEDSAMYFCASSDGAYRQGVRTEAFFGQGTRLTVV.

V gene TRBV7-6 combines with J gene TRBJ2-7, with 11 bases fitting TRBD1. Germline loops: CDR1 SGHVS, CDR2 FNYEAQ. The CDR3 is 14 residues long. The V segment lost 4 bases and the J segment 5 bases; nucleotides outside the gene matches: 4. As DNA, the CDR3 is TGTGCCAGCAGCTCGGACAGGGGGCTCGACGAGCAGTACTTC. It yields the protein CASSSDRGLDEQYF.

V is TRBV27 and J is TRBJ2-7, with TRBD1 matching over 11 bases. Per germline, CDR1 MNHEY and CDR2 SMNVEV (reference sequence). Unmatched junction bases numbered 11, after V lost 1 base and J lost 6 bases. The CDR3 consists of 17 residues. The CDR3 region has the DNA TGTGCCAGCAGTTTATTCCCCCCCGGGACAGGGGGTATCGAGCAGTACTTC. Its translation is CASSLFPPGTGGIEQYF.